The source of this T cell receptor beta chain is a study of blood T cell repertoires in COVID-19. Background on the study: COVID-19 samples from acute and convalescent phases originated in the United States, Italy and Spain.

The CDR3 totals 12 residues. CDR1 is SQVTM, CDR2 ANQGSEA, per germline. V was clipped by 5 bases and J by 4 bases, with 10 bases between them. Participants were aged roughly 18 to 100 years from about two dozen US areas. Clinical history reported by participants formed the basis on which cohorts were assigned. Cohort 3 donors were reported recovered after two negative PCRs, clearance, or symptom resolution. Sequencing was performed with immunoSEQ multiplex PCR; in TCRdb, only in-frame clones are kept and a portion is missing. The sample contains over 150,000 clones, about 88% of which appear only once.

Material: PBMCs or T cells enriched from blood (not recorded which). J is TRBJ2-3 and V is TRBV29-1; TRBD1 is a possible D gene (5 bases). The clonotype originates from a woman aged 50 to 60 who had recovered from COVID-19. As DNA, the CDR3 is TGCAGCGTTCTGACAGACGCAGATACGCAGTATTTT. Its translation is CSVLTDADTQYF.